Included here is one T cell receptor (beta chain) sequence, with context. Antigen specificity is unknown. The PCR ran on 60 Vbeta and 13 Jbeta primers. The assay was immunoSEQ multiplex PCR, and TCRdb's table has in-frame clones only and misses some. The data show roughly 120,000 clones, about 79% seen once. This CDR3 contains 13 residues. V was pared by 6 bases and J by 6 bases, with 14 bases between. The germline V gene encodes CDR1 LNHDA and CDR2 SQIVND (reference sequence). This entry comes from a study of cytomegalovirus exposure and HLA in healthy donors. Study-wide findings and caveats: One variant, a missense change in DCLRE1C, was linked in a later analysis to TCR beta V- and J-gene trimming.

Although they were nominally healthy when sampled, donors likely had unrecorded immune exposures. The sequence came from a man aged 45 to 65 in good health and CMV-seronegative. The genes are TRBV19 and TRBJ1-2, with D possibly matching TRBD1 (5 bases). The sample taken for sequencing was PBMCs. The CDR3 coding sequence is TGTGCCAGTAGGTTCGTAGGAGGGGATGGCTACACCTTC. The encoded protein is CASRFVGGDGYTF.